This T cell receptor (beta chain) was identified in a study of shared clonotypes between healthy human individuals. CDR3 length: 14 residues. Germline CDR1 reads MDHEN; CDR2 reads SYDVKM. With 2 bases removed from V and 5 bases from J, the gap between germline ends came to 13 bases. The study, taken as a whole, reports: The small donor group covered limited genetic and exposure diversity.

The table came from immunoSEQ multiplex PCR; TCRdb's copy has only in-frame clones and leaves some out. The table includes hundreds of thousands of clones, approximately 74% detected once. In the case of this clone: Its specificity is not known.

The sequence derives from a woman aged 25-40 years in good health. The sequencing sample was made of memory CD4+ T cells sorted from blood. The sample's subset: CD45RA-negative fraction. The V gene is TRBV28, the J gene TRBJ2-7; possible D gene TRBD1, 6 bases. CDR3 bases: TGTGCCAGCAGTTTACAGGGGCGTCTCAACGAGCAGTACTTC. Translated, it gives CASSLQGRLNEQYF.